The rows below give T cell receptor beta chains drawn from one sample of a study of T cells after yellow fever vaccination. In TCRdb, the 5' RACE reads were re-called with MiXCR into one record per CDR3 protein. This sample has 200,000 to 250,000 distinct CDR3 sequences, with 3% to 4% found just once. The material was CD4+ T cells sorted from PBMCs, obtained 10 days after the yellow fever booster vaccination. The origin of the receptors is a young man who received the YFV17D yellow fever vaccine. Both conserved end residues are part of each CDR3. A D gene is named only where the DNA matches it firmly. Rows may omit the clone size; those that give it use once, few, many or a size class.

j_call d_call clone_size v_call cdr3_aa cdr3_nt
TRBJ2-1 - many TRBV5-1 CASSGFSSYNEQFF TGCGCCAGCAGTGGGTTTAGCTCCTACAATGAGCAGTTCTTC
TRBJ1-5 - - TRBV5-8 CASSLGVTGSAQPQHF TGTGCCAGCAGCTTGGGGGTGACAGGATCTGCTCAGCCCCAGCATTTT
TRBJ2-3 TRBD1 many TRBV7-6 CASSYRRDRGSLDTQYF TGTGCCAGCAGTTACCGCAGGGACAGGGGGTCATTAGATACGCAGTATTTT
TRBJ2-7 TRBD1 many TRBV7-2 CASSHRQGYEQYF TGTGCCAGCAGCCATCGACAGGGCTACGAGCAGTACTTC
TRBJ2-7 - many TRBV2 CASRAEIYEQYF TGTGCCAGCCGAGCAGAAATCTACGAGCAGTACTTC
TRBJ2-1 - - TRBV20-1 CSASPTTWSYNEQFF TGCAGTGCTAGCCCTACCACATGGTCCTACAATGAGCAGTTCTTC
TRBJ2-7 - - TRBV18 CASSPYRDGYEQYF TGTGCCAGCTCACCGTACAGAGATGGGTACGAGCAGTACTTC
TRBJ2-1 TRBD2 many TRBV7-8 CASTPAGTSDEQFF TGTGCCAGCACGCCAGCGGGGACTTCCGATGAGCAGTTCTTC
TRBJ2-3 - many TRBV7-6 CASSSPRAGDTQYF TGTGCCAGCAGCTCTCCCAGGGCGGGAGATACGCAGTATTTT
TRBJ2-1 TRBD1 - TRBV24-1 CATSVAGGDEQFF TGTGCCACCAGTGTCGCAGGGGGTGATGAGCAGTTCTTC
TRBJ2-7 TRBD1 many TRBV7-2 CASSVDRGNEQYF TGTGCCAGCAGCGTCGACAGGGGCAACGAGCAGTACTTC
TRBJ2-3 - few TRBV6-5 CASSYQWDSTDTQYF TGTGCCAGCAGTTACCAATGGGACAGCACAGATACGCAGTATTTT
TRBJ1-4 - many TRBV27 CASSSSGTNEKLFF TGTGCCAGCAGTTCGTCAGGAACTAATGAAAAACTGTTTTTT
TRBJ2-3 - many TRBV20-1 CSARDRQRSTDTQYF TGCAGTGCTAGAGATCGACAGCGAAGCACAGATACGCAGTATTTT
TRBJ2-2 - many TRBV18 CASSPPGRTGELFF TGTGCCAGCTCACCTCCGGGTCGGACCGGGGAGCTGTTTTTT